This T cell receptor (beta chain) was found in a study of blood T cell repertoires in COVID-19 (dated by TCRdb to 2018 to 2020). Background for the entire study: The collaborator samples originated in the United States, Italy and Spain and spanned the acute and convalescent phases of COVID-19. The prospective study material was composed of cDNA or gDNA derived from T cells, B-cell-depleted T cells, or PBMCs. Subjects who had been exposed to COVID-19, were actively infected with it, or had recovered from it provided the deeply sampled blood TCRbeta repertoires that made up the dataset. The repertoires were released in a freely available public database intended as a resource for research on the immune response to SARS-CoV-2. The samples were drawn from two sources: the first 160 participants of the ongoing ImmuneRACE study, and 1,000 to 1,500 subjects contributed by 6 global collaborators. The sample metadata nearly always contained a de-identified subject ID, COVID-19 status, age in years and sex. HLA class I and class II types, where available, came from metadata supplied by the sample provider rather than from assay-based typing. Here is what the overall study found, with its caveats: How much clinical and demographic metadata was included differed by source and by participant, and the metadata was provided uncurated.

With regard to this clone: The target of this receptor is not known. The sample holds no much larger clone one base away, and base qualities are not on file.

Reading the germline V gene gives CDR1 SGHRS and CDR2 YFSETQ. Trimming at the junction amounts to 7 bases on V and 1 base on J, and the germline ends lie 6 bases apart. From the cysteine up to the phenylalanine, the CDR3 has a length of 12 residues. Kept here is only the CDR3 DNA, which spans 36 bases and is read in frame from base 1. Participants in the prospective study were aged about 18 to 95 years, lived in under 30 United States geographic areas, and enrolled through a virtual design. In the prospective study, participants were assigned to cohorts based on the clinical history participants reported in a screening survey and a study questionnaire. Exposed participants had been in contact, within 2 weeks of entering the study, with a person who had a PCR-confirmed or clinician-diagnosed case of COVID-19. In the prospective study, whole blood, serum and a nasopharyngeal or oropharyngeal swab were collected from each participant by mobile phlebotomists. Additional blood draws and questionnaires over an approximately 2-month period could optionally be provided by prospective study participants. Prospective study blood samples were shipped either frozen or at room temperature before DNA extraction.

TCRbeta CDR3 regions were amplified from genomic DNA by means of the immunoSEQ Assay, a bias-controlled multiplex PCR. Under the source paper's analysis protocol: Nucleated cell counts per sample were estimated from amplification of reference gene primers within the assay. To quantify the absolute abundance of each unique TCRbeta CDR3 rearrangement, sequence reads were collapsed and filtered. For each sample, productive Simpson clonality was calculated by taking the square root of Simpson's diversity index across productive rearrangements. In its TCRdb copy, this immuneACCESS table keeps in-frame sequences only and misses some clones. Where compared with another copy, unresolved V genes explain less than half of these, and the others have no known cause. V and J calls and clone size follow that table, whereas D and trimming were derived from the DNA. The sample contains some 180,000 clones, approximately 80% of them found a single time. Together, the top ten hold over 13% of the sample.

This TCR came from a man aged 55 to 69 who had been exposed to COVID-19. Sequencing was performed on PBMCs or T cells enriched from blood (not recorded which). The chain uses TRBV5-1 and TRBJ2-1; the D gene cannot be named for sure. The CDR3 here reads CASALSYNEQFF. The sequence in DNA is TGCGCCAGCGCACTGTCCTACAATGAGCAGTTCTTC.